These T cell receptor beta chains were read from a single sample in a study of blood T cell repertoires in COVID-19. Only in-frame clones appear in the TCRdb table, and some are missing; sequencing was by immunoSEQ multiplex PCR. Seen here are about 130,000 clones, about four fifths observed once, and the top ten hold about an eighth. The specimen was peripheral blood. The receptors were sampled from a woman aged 30 to 39 who had recovered from COVID-19. CDR3s include the opening cysteine and the closing phenylalanine or tryptophan. Each record gives: clone size, D gene, V gene, J gene, CDR3 protein, CDR3 DNA. A D gene is named only where the DNA matches it firmly. Not all rows give a size; the values are once, few, many and, for expanded clones, a class.

clone_size: NA; d_call: TRBD1; v_call: TRBV2; j_call: TRBJ2-7; cdr3_aa: CASSLGPGQGHYEQYF; cdr3_nt: TGTGCCAGCAGTTTGGGGCCGGGACAGGGACACTACGAGCAGTACTTC
clone_size: once; d_call: TRBD2; v_call: TRBV2; j_call: TRBJ2-2; cdr3_aa: CASSATSGRGNTGELFF; cdr3_nt: TGTGCCAGCAGTGCAACTAGCGGGAGGGGGAACACCGGGGAGCTGTTTTTT
clone_size: NA; d_call: TRBD1; v_call: TRBV7-2; j_call: TRBJ2-1; cdr3_aa: CASSRQGYNEQFF; cdr3_nt: TGTGCCAGCAGCCGACAGGGATACAATGAGCAGTTCTTC
clone_size: NA; d_call: TRBD1; v_call: TRBV19; j_call: TRBJ2-5; cdr3_aa: CASSIFGQGQETQYF; cdr3_nt: TGTGCCAGTAGTATATTCGGACAGGGGCAAGAGACCCAGTACTTC
clone_size: NA; d_call: TRBD2; v_call: TRBV3-1/TRBV3-2; j_call: TRBJ2-1; cdr3_aa: CASRGGGNEQFF; cdr3_nt: TGTGCCAGCAGGGGCGGGGGCAATGAGCAGTTCTTC
clone_size: NA; d_call: TRBD1; v_call: TRBV19; j_call: TRBJ1-2; cdr3_aa: CASSILTGGMNYGYTF; cdr3_nt: TGTGCCAGTAGTATATTGACAGGGGGCATGAACTATGGCTACACCTTC
clone_size: few; d_call: TRBD1; v_call: TRBV6-5; j_call: TRBJ1-1; cdr3_aa: CASMTGLNTEAFF; cdr3_nt: TGTGCCAGTATGACAGGGTTGAACACTGAAGCTTTCTTT
clone_size: NA; d_call: TRBD2; v_call: TRBV7-8; j_call: TRBJ2-5; cdr3_aa: CASSFKSGTIETQYF; cdr3_nt: TGTGCCAGCAGCTTCAAATCCGGGACTATAGAGACCCAGTACTTC
clone_size: NA; d_call: NA; v_call: TRBV29-1; j_call: TRBJ2-2; cdr3_aa: CSVPDFTNTGELFF; cdr3_nt: TGCAGCGTCCCGGACTTTACGAACACCGGGGAGCTGTTTTTT
clone_size: NA; d_call: TRBD2; v_call: TRBV18; j_call: TRBJ2-7; cdr3_aa: CASSPRTGTSRPYEQYF; cdr3_nt: TGTGCCAGCTCACCGAGAACCGGGACTAGCCGTCCCTACGAGCAGTACTTC
clone_size: once; d_call: TRBD2; v_call: TRBV5-1; j_call: TRBJ2-1; cdr3_aa: CASSETGTKALEQFF; cdr3_nt: TGCGCCAGCAGCGAAACCGGGACTAAAGCCTTAGAGCAGTTCTTC
clone_size: NA; d_call: NA; v_call: TRBV6-5; j_call: TRBJ1-1; cdr3_aa: CASSYSSGDGTEAFF; cdr3_nt: TGTGCCAGCAGTTACTCATCGGGGGACGGCACTGAAGCTTTCTTT
clone_size: once; d_call: NA; v_call: TRBV18; j_call: TRBJ1-2; cdr3_aa: CASSPGGDYGYTF; cdr3_nt: TGTGCCAGCTCACCAGGGGGGGACTATGGCTACACCTTC
clone_size: NA; d_call: TRBD1; v_call: TRBV30; j_call: TRBJ2-7; cdr3_aa: CAWTSGGGEQYF; cdr3_nt: TGTGCCTGGACTTCAGGGGGCGGCGAGCAGTACTTC
clone_size: NA; d_call: NA; v_call: TRBV29-1; j_call: TRBJ2-5; cdr3_aa: CSVDTGSETQYF; cdr3_nt: TGCAGCGTTGACACGGGGTCGGAGACCCAGTACTTC
clone_size: NA; d_call: NA; v_call: TRBV7-3; j_call: TRBJ2-2; cdr3_aa: CASSLMSGELFF; cdr3_nt: TGTGCCAGCAGCCTTATGTCCGGGGAGCTGTTTTTT
clone_size: NA; d_call: TRBD2; v_call: TRBV6-6; j_call: TRBJ2-2; cdr3_aa: CASSHESGPSGRALFTGELFF; cdr3_nt: TGTGCCAGCAGCCACGAGTCAGGGCCTAGCGGGAGGGCCTTGTTCACCGGGGAGCTGTTTTTT
clone_size: NA; d_call: NA; v_call: TRBV19; j_call: TRBJ1-1; cdr3_aa: CASRIQGSEAFF; cdr3_nt: TGTGCCAGTAGGATTCAGGGGTCAGAAGCTTTCTTT
clone_size: once; d_call: TRBD1; v_call: TRBV25-1; j_call: TRBJ1-2; cdr3_aa: CASSEQTGAYGYTF; cdr3_nt: TGTGCCAGCAGTGAGCAGACAGGGGCCTATGGCTACACCTTC
clone_size: NA; d_call: TRBD1; v_call: TRBV19; j_call: TRBJ1-3; cdr3_aa: CASSVTGGTGNTIYF; cdr3_nt: TGTGCCAGTAGTGTGACAGGGGGGACTGGAAACACCATATATTTT
clone_size: NA; d_call: NA; v_call: TRBV5-1; j_call: TRBJ2-3; cdr3_aa: CASSRIAPSTDTQYF; cdr3_nt: TGCGCCAGCAGCAGGATAGCGCCAAGCACAGATACGCAGTATTTT
clone_size: once; d_call: NA; v_call: TRBV6-5; j_call: TRBJ2-2; cdr3_aa: CASSPSFTGELFF; cdr3_nt: TGTGCCAGCAGCCCCAGTTTCACCGGGGAGCTGTTTTTT
clone_size: NA; d_call: NA; v_call: TRBV5-1; j_call: TRBJ1-2; cdr3_aa: CASSLEGAGYTF; cdr3_nt: TGCGCCAGCAGCTTGGAAGGGGCTGGCTACACCTTC